Listed here is a single T cell receptor (beta chain). Trimming took 0 bases from V and 2 from J, leaving 17 bases between them. In germline, CDR1 is LGHNA, CDR2 YSLEER. The CDR3 is 17 amino acids. The sample is drawn from a study of Graves' ophthalmopathy and Graves' hyperthyroidism. Amplification of TCR beta CDR3 regions used RNA transcripts. Second-round multiplex PCR came after first-round RT-PCR with HTBI primers. TCRdb called the multiplex PCR reads again in MiXCR, with one record for every CDR3 protein. Of around 670,000 distinct CDR3 sequences listed, 35% to 50% are singletons. The receptor comes from an adult man with Graves' ophthalmopathy. The sample was peripheral blood. V and J are TRBV4-3 and TRBJ2-7, with D possibly matching TRBD1 (6 bases). The CDR3 bases are TGCGCCAGCAGCCAAGATTATGAGACAGGCTCAACCTACGAGCAGTACTTC. Amino acid sequence: CASSQDYETGSTYEQYF.